This TCR beta chain was identified during a study of T cell repertoires in cytomegalovirus infection. This clonotype was counted a few times. TCRdb re-derived calls from the reads in MiXCR, one entry per CDR3 protein. The sample lists 740,000 or so distinct CDR3 sequences; less than 40% were seen once. Sequences were obtained from PBMCs. The sequence derives from a human donor in good health (CMV status not recorded). Some clones in this sample may be carry-over from other donors' samples.

The CDR3 here is CASSPSPLWGEQYF. The DNA of the CDR3 is TGTGCCAGCAGCCCCAGCCCACTCTGGGGGGAGCAGTACTTC. The genes are TRBV7-9 and TRBJ2-7; D assignment may be TRBD1 or TRBD2 (5 bases each). CDR1 is SEHNR and CDR2 is FQNEAQ in the germline V gene (reference sequence). V was clipped by 5 bases and J by 7 bases, with 18 bases between them. This CDR3 has 14 residues.